Below are 2 T cell receptor beta chains sequenced from a single sample in a study of vaccination and CD4 T cells after COVID-19. At the Johns Hopkins FTIC core, DNA taken from cultured CD4+ T cells was sequenced by way of the Oncomine TCR Beta short-read assay. TCRdb recomputed calls from the PCR reads with MiXCR, one row per CDR3 protein. The sample holds roughly 24,000 distinct CDR3 sequences, 64% seen once. Regarding treatment: approximately 9-day PBMC culture with coronavirus spike peptide pools or control peptides (ViraFEST assay). For these TCRs, the target antigens are not known. The specimen sequenced was CD4+ T cells from blood, cultured in vitro. The receptor set was obtained from a human donor who had recovered from COVID-19.

This clonotype was observed a single time. The gene calls are TRBV28 and TRBJ1-2; maybe TRBD1 (5 bases). The CDR3 contains 13 residues. Trimming pared 9 bases from V and 4 bases from J, leaving 15 bases between. The germline V gene encodes CDR1 MDHEN and CDR2 SYDVKM. The CDR3 DNA follows: TGTGCCAGTCTACAGGCGCCCTCCTATGGCTACACCTTC. Translated, it gives CASLQAPSYGYTF.

The chain combines TRBV19 with TRBJ2-5, with D tentatively TRBD2 (6 bases). This CDR3 comprises 13 residues. V was cut by 6 bases and J by 2 bases, with 10 bases left in between. CDR1 is LNHDA and CDR2 is SQIVND in the germline V gene (reference sequence). This CDR3 is CASSGSRQETQYF. DNA of the CDR3: TGTGCCAGTAGCGGGAGTAGGCAAGAGACCCAGTACTTC.